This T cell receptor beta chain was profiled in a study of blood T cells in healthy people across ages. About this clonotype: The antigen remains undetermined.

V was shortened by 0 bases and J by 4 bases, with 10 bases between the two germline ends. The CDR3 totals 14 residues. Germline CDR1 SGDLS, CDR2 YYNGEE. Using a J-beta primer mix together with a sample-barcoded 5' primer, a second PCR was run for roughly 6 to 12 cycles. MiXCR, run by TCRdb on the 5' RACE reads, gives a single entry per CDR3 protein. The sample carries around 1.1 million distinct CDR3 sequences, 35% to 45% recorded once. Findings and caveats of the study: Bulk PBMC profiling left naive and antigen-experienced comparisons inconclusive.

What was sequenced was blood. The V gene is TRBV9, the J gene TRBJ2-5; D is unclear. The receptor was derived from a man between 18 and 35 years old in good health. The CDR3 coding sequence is TGTGCCAGCAGCGTAGTTGGTGGCGGAGAGACCCAGTACTTC. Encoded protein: CASSVVGGGETQYF.